The next 18 T cell receptor beta chains were all read from a single sample in a study of blood T cells in healthy people across ages. Combining a sample-barcoded 5' primer with a J-beta primer mix, a second PCR ran for roughly 7 to 11 cycles. In TCRdb, the 5' RACE reads were re-called with MiXCR into one record per CDR3 protein. Of fewer than 2,000,000 distinct CDR3 sequences listed, roughly 32% were seen once; the top ten hold approximately 10%. Sequencing used blood. The receptors here all came from a woman aged 30 to 39 in good health.

The chain is built from TRBV7-3 and TRBJ2-1; TRBD2 matches at 11 bases. The CDR3 length is 15 residues. The J segment lost 9 bases and the V segment lost 4 bases, leaving 8 bases of the junction unmatched. Germline-derived CDR1 and CDR2 are SGHTA and FQGTGA. The CDR3 protein is CASSWDASGRTEQFF. The CDR3 DNA sequence: TGTGCCAGCAGCTGGGACGCTAGCGGGAGGACTGAGCAGTTCTTC.

This rearrangement joins TRBV7-9 to TRBJ2-3; D is undetermined. V lost 8 bases, J lost 2 bases, and 8 bases lay in between. This CDR3 is 12 amino acids long. Per the germline V gene, CDR1 is SEHNR and CDR2 is FQNEAQ (reference sequence). The CDR3 loop reads CASPDTTDTQYF. Written as DNA, the CDR3 is TGTGCCAGCCCCGACACCACAGATACGCAGTATTTT.

The count of this clonotype is one. This chain joins TRBV20-1 and TRBJ2-2; a weak D match, TRBD2 (6 bases). There are 16 residues in the CDR3. The V and J ends lost 3 bases and 4 bases respectively, with 18 bases between them. Per germline, CDR1 DFQATT and CDR2 SNEGSKA (reference sequence). CDR3 sequence reads: CSARRPSADSTGELFF. CDR3 DNA: TGCAGTGCTAGGAGACCTAGCGCAGACTCCACCGGGGAGCTGTTTTTT.

V is TRBV12-3 or TRBV12-4 and J is TRBJ1-1; D may be TRBD1 (5 bases). This CDR3 comprises 14 residues. Trimming stripped 4 bases from V and 1 base from J, with 10 bases between. CDR3 loop: CASSSGLPNTEAFF. The DNA for the CDR3 is TGTGCCAGCAGTTCAGGGTTACCGAACACTGAAGCTTTCTTT.

This clonotype was seen repeatedly, ten times or more. The CDR3 DNA is TGCAGCGTTACCCGGGCCTTCTACAATGAGCAGTTCTTC. It is translated as CSVTRAFYNEQFF. The V gene is TRBV29-1, the J gene TRBJ2-1; D is ambiguous. The CDR3 loop spans 13 amino acids. CDR1 and CDR2 (germline): SQVTM, ANQGSEA. V was shortened by 5 bases and J by 3 bases, with 11 bases between the two germline ends.

This clonotype was observed a handful of times. The gene calls are TRBV28 and TRBJ2-7; D call uncertain. Germline V gene data show CDR1 as MDHEN and CDR2 as SYDVKM. The V end lost 1 base, the J end lost 0 bases, and 10 bases lay between the germline ends. CDR3 length: 15 amino acids. For the CDR3, the DNA is TGTGCCAGCAGTTTATATAGGAGCAGCTCCTACGAGCAGTACTTC. Its protein is CASSLYRSSSYEQYF. Supplemented by reference TRBV28 and TRBJ2-7, the full variable domain reads DVKVTQSSRYLVKRTGEKVFLECVQDMDHENMFWYRQDPGLGLRLIYFSYDVKMKEKGDIPEGYSVSREKKERFSLILESASTNQTSMYLCASSLYRSSSYEQYFGPGTRLTVT.

Many counts were recorded for this clonotype. The chain uses TRBV27 and TRBJ2-7; no clear D. Germline loops: CDR1 MNHEY, CDR2 SMNVEV (reference sequence). Trimming left V 2 bases short and J 2 bases short, with 7 bases between. The CDR3 spans 13 residues. The CDR3 reads CASSLSQAYEQYF. The CDR3 DNA reads TGTGCCAGCAGTTTAAGTCAAGCCTACGAGCAGTACTTC.

This chain connects TRBV20-1 to TRBJ2-1; D perhaps matches TRBD1 (6 bases). This CDR3 comprises 15 residues. Germline CDR1 DFQATT, CDR2 SNEGSKA (reference sequence). V was clipped by 0 bases and J by 4 bases, with 13 bases between them. CDR3 in amino acids: CSARENREPYNEQFF. The CDR3 DNA is TGCAGTGCTAGAGAGAACAGGGAGCCTTACAATGAGCAGTTCTTC.

This clonotype occurred a few times. This chain joins TRBV14 and TRBJ1-6; no reliable D call. V was cut by 3 bases and J by 12 bases, with 12 bases left in between. The CDR3 is 13 residues long. Germline V gene sequence: CDR1 SGHDN, CDR2 FVKESK. The CDR3 nucleotides are TGTGCCAGCAGCCAGGCCCAATTCTTACCCCTCCACTTT. Encoded protein: CASSQAQFLPLHF.

In its sample, this clonotype was seen a few times. The J gene is TRBJ1-1, the V gene TRBV20-1; D not certain. The CDR3 is made up of 13 amino acids. V lost 1 base to trimming and J lost 2 bases, with 8 bases between them. Germline CDR1 is DFQATT and CDR2 is SNEGSKA (reference sequence). CDR3 DNA: TGCAGTGCTAGAGTGGGGATAAACACTGAAGCTTTCTTT. Its protein is CSARVGINTEAFF.

The genes are TRBV12-3 or TRBV12-4 and TRBJ2-3, with 9 bases aligning to TRBD2. J lost 1 base, V lost 6 bases, and 20 bases had no gene match. The CDR3 is 20 residues long. CDR3 sequence: CASRWGLAIKSKWGTDTQYF. CDR3 in DNA: TGTGCCAGCAGATGGGGACTAGCCATAAAATCTAAATGGGGCACAGATACGCAGTATTTT.

This clonotype was counted only a few times. The V gene is TRBV20-1, the J gene TRBJ2-5; unclear D gene. The V gene's germline CDR1 is DFQATT and CDR2 SNEGSKA (reference sequence). V gave up 7 bases and J gave up 5 bases, with 14 bases separating them. There are 12 residues in the CDR3. The CDR3 region has the DNA TGCAGTGGGGAAGGGTTCGGGGAGACCCAGTACTTC. The encoded protein is CSGEGFGETQYF.

The chain couples TRBV7-9 to TRBJ1-4; TRBD1 matches 9 bases. This CDR3 spans 14 amino acids. The V and J ends lost 4 bases and 8 bases, in that order; junction bases with no gene match: 5. From germline, CDR1 is SEHNR and CDR2 FQNEAQ (reference sequence). CDR3 sequence (DNA): TGTGCCAGCAGCTCGGGACAGGGACACGAAAAACTGTTTTTT. It yields the protein CASSSGQGHEKLFF.

This clonotype was picked up a small number of times. The chain is built from TRBV6-1 and TRBJ1-2, with 8 bases that match TRBD1. The J segment lost 7 bases and the V segment lost 4 bases, leaving 2 bases of the junction unmatched. CDR1 and CDR2 from the germline V gene are MNHNS and SASEGT. The CDR3 sequence is 12 residues long. CDR3: CASSAQGGGYTF. The CDR3 DNA reads TGTGCCAGCAGTGCACAGGGGGGTGGCTACACCTTC.

Comment on this clonotype: One end of the junction is discordant with germline, which a read error may explain. The V call is TRBV20-1, the J call TRBJ2-3; D is ambiguous. CDR3 length: 15 amino acids. From germline, CDR1 is DFQATT and CDR2 SNEGSKA (reference sequence). CDR3: CSASLSRSSTDTQYF. In DNA, the CDR3 is TGCAGTGCTAGTCTCTCCCGAAGTAGCACCGATACGCAGTATTTT.

This chain uses TRBV14 with TRBJ2-7, with 8 bases matching TRBD1. Germline V CDR1 and CDR2: SGHDN, FVKESK. V dropped 4 bases and J dropped 2; count of bases not matched to a gene: 10. The CDR3 has 16 amino acids. CDR3 sequence: CASSPLTGVETYEQYF. The CDR3 DNA reads as TGTGCCAGCAGCCCTTTGACAGGGGTGGAGACCTACGAGCAGTACTTC.

This clonotype was seen many times. The V and J genes are TRBV9 and TRBJ1-2; 9 bases are shared with TRBD1. Losses at the gene ends were 2 bases for V and 8 bases for J; bases not matched to a gene: 4. The CDR3 length is 13 residues. CDR1 SGDLS and CDR2 YYNGEE come from the germline V gene. The CDR3 DNA reads as TGTGCCAGCAGCGTTCGACAGGGGGACGGCTACACCTTC. Protein: CASSVRQGDGYTF.

The chain recombines TRBV27 with TRBJ2-7; 7 nucleotides agree with TRBD2. CDR3 size: 12 residues. Trimming cost V 7 bases and J 6 bases; bases outside gene matches: 6. CDR1 is MNHEY and CDR2 is SMNVEV in the germline V gene (reference sequence). CDR3 sequence: CASTHGGSEQYF. CDR3 in DNA: TGTGCCAGCACCCACGGGGGGTCCGAGCAGTACTTC.